These T cell receptor beta chains were read from a single sample in a study of post-analysis software for immune sequencing data. TCRdb processed the PCR reads anew with MiXCR; each CDR3 protein has one entry. The sample includes about 540,000 distinct CDR3 sequences, under 40% of them seen just once. Sequenced input: blood. These receptors came from a girl under 18 with multiple sclerosis. Each CDR3 is given without its conserved first and last residue.

V	J	CDR3
TRBV5-1	TRBJ2-5	ASSVTGGDETQY
TRBV5-4	TRBJ2-1	ASSPDRLKEYNEQF
TRBV6-1	TRBJ2-1	ASSELAGASSYNEQF
TRBV20-1	TRBJ2-1	SAPNLGANEQF
TRBV3-1	TRBJ1-6	ASSQANSPLH
TRBV18	TRBJ2-3	ASSPLAGAPSTDTQY
TRBV12-3/TRBV12-4	TRBJ1-5	ASSLTGRSNNQPQH
TRBV3-1	TRBJ2-7	ASSQGEEQY
TRBV20-1	TRBJ2-4	SAGPEGAFGSKNIQY
TRBV12-3/TRBV12-4	TRBJ1-6	ASTIDHRDSPLH
TRBV7-9	TRBJ2-3	ASSSFTDTQY
TRBV3-1	TRBJ2-1	ASSHSASSGIYNEQF
TRBV5-1	TRBJ1-4	ASGLQGTNEKLF
TRBV6-1	TRBJ2-3	ASSEVLGTDTQY
TRBV24-1	-	ATSGLLGSYNEQY
TRBV7-9	TRBJ1-1	ASSLENLNTEAF